This TCR beta chain is from a study of blood T cell repertoires in COVID-19. Whole-study context: The United States, Italy and Spain supplied acute and convalescent COVID-19 samples.

The protocol was immunoSEQ multiplex PCR, while the TCRdb copy is restricted to in-frame clones and leaves out a portion. The sample records around 140,000 clones, 65% to 85% being singletons. Germline V lookup: CDR1 ENHRY, CDR2 SYGVKD. Trimming removed 7 bases from V and 3 bases from J; junction bases left unmatched: 2. This CDR3 region has 12 residues. V gene TRBV10-3 combines with J gene TRBJ1-2; 7 bases map to TRBD1. The TCR sequence derives from a woman aged 60-75 years with acute or convalescent COVID-19. The sequenced material came from peripheral blood. CDR3 coding DNA: TGTGCCATCACCGACAGGGACTATGGCTACACCTTC. Protein: CAITDRDYGYTF.